These 21 T cell receptor beta chains came from one sample sequenced in a study of cytomegalovirus exposure and HLA in healthy donors. The PCR was carried out with 60 Vbeta primers and 13 Jbeta primers. Some clones are missing from TCRdb's copy, which holds only in-frame ones; the method was immunoSEQ multiplex PCR. The sample lists about 130,000 clones; 73% were seen once. Sequencing used PBMCs. The receptors come from a woman aged 40 to 50 in good health and CMV-seropositive.

This chain connects TRBV19 to TRBJ1-1; perhaps TRBD1 as D (5 bases). This CDR3 spans 17 amino acids. The germline CDR1 and CDR2 sequences are LNHDA and SQIVND (reference sequence). The germline V and J ends were trimmed by 2 bases and 5 bases, with 21 bases remaining between them. CDR3: CASSISLGQGRGTEAFF. DNA of the CDR3: TGTGCCAGTAGTATATCCCTCGGACAAGGAAGGGGAACTGAAGCTTTCTTT.

The chain links TRBV29-1 to TRBJ2-5, with 7 bases aligning to TRBD1. J gave up 2 bases and V 6 bases, and 3 bases lay outside the gene matches. The CDR3 covers 12 residues. Germline values: CDR1 SQVTM, CDR2 ANQGSEA. The CDR3, as DNA: TGCAGCGTGACAGGGTTACAAGAGACCCAGTACTTC. This sequence encodes CSVTGLQETQYF.

This clone turned up a few times. The V call is TRBV30, the J call TRBJ1-2, with 12 positions matching TRBD1. Germline V lookup: CDR1 GTSNPN, CDR2 SVGIG (reference sequence). The CDR3 loop spans 15 amino acids. Losses at the gene ends were 6 bases for V and 4 bases for J; bases not matched to a gene: 9. Here the CDR3 DNA reads TGTGCCTGTACGGGACAGGGGGCCTCACTCTATGGCTACACCTTC. Protein: CACTGQGASLYGYTF.

The rearrangement joins TRBV7-9 to TRBJ2-3; the match to TRBD2 covers 7 bases. The CDR3 loop spans 13 amino acids. V gave up 3 bases and J gave up 6 bases; unmatched junction bases: 3. Germline values: CDR1 SEHNR, CDR2 FQNEAQ (reference sequence). The DNA of the CDR3 is TGTGCCAGCAGCTTTGGTAGCGGGGATACGCAGTATTTT. Protein sequence: CASSFGSGDTQYF.

The chain has TRBV9 and TRBJ2-1; no clear D. Germline CDR1 reads SGDLS; CDR2 reads YYNGEE. The germline V and J ends were trimmed by 0 bases and 1 base, with 8 bases remaining between them. This CDR3 is built from 15 residues. The DNA of the CDR3 is TGTGCCAGCAGCGTAGATGGCCAGTCCTACAATGAGCAGTTCTTC. Translated, it gives CASSVDGQSYNEQFF. Drawing the rest from reference TRBV9 and TRBJ2-1, the complete variable domain is DSGVTQTPKHLITATGQRVTLRCSPRSGDLSVYWYQQSLDQGLQFLIQYYNGEERAKGNILERFSAQQFPDLHSELNLSSLELGDSALYFCASSVDGQSYNEQFFGPGTRLTVL.

The CDR3 DNA reads TGTGTCGGGACAGGCGACTTCTCTGGAAACACCATATATTTT. It specifies CVGTGDFSGNTIYF. The chain is built from TRBV2 and TRBJ1-3, with 8 nucleotides matching TRBD1. Germline lookup yields CDR1 SNHLY and CDR2 FYNNEI. CDR3 length: 14 residues.

The chain joins TRBV6-6 to TRBJ1-2; 9 nucleotides match TRBD1. V shed 2 bases, J shed 7 bases, and the junction held 11 bases outside the gene matches. CDR1 MNHNY and CDR2 SVGAGI come from the germline V gene (reference sequence). The CDR3 runs to 16 residues. As DNA, the CDR3 is TGTGCCAGCAGTTACGGCTTGACAGGGGGTTTCGGTGGCTACACCTTC. Its translation is CASSYGLTGGFGGYTF.

This clone has just a few counts. This chain uses TRBV5-1 with TRBJ2-7; 8 bases are shared with TRBD1. Germline V gives CDR1 SGHRS, CDR2 YFSETQ. The CDR3 is made up of 18 amino acids. V gave up 1 base and J gave up 1 base; unmatched junction bases: 13. This CDR3 reads CASSLIPGGQAISYEQYF. As DNA, the CDR3 is TGCGCCAGCAGCTTGATTCCAGGGGGCCAGGCTATTTCCTACGAGCAGTACTTC.

V is TRBV9 and J is TRBJ2-3, with D possibly TRBD2 on 7 matching bases. V lost 4 bases and J lost 5, with 20 bases in between. The CDR3 runs to 16 residues. The germline CDR1 and CDR2 sequences are SGDLS and YYNGEE. CDR3 sequence (DNA): TGTGCCAGCAGCCCTATTCGCGGGGGCAGCGGAGATACGCAGTATTTT. It encodes CASSPIRGGSGDTQYF.

The rearrangement uses TRBV7-7 and TRBJ2-7; D may be TRBD1 (6 bases). From germline, CDR1 is SSHAT and CDR2 FNYEAQ (reference sequence). The CDR3 is made up of 13 amino acids. Trimming removed 4 bases from V and 1 base from J, with 8 bases in between. In DNA, the CDR3 is TGTGCCAGCAGCTCGGGACAATCCTACGAGCAGTACTTC. This encodes CASSSGQSYEQYF. Based on the CDR3 plus reference TRBV7-7 and TRBJ2-7, the full variable domain is GAGVSQSPRYKVTKRGQDVTLRCDPISSHATLYWYQQALGQGPEFLTYFNYEAQPDKSGLPSDRFSAERPEGSISTLTIQRTEQRDSAMYRCASSSGQSYEQYFGPGTRLTVT.

This chain joins TRBV5-1 and TRBJ1-2; 9 bases match TRBD1. V shed 0 bases, J shed 4 bases, and the junction held 4 bases outside the gene matches. CDR3 length equals 15 residues. Germline assignment: CDR1 SGHRS and CDR2 YFSETQ. CDR3 sequence reads: CASSLEGQGPYGYTF. The CDR3 DNA sequence: TGCGCCAGCAGCTTGGAGGGACAGGGACCCTATGGCTACACCTTC.

The CDR3 protein is CASSLEAGKMGGYTF. CDR3 DNA sequence: TGCGCCAGCAGCTTGGAAGCAGGGAAAATGGGTGGCTACACCTTC. This chain joins TRBV5-1 and TRBJ1-2; D may be TRBD1 (5 bases). V was clipped by 0 bases and J by 7 bases, with 16 bases between them. This CDR3 is 15 amino acids long. CDR1 is SGHRS, CDR2 YFSETQ, per germline. Full variable domain (remainder filled in from reference TRBV5-1 and TRBJ1-2): KAGVTQTPRYLIKTRGQQVTLSCSPISGHRSVSWYQQTPGQGLQFLFEYFSETQRNKGNFPGRFSGRQFSNSRSEMNVSTLELGDSALYLCASSLEAGKMGGYTFGSGTRLTVV.

This clone was counted between two and nine times. The genes are TRBV5-1 and TRBJ1-2; 10 nucleotides line up with TRBD1. Germline CDR1 reads SGHRS; CDR2 reads YFSETQ. V shed 4 bases, J shed 8 bases, and the junction held 11 bases outside the gene matches. The CDR3 runs 15 residues. The CDR3 loop is CASSALPGQGRGYTF. The CDR3 DNA sequence: TGCGCCAGCAGCGCCCTTCCGGGACAGGGGAGGGGCTACACCTTC.

This clone was seen once. The chain is built from TRBV5-1 and TRBJ2-2; 9 bases are a match to TRBD1. The V gene's germline CDR1 is SGHRS and CDR2 YFSETQ. With 3 bases clipped from V and 5 bases from J, the junction kept 5 bases outside the gene matches. This CDR3 is 15 amino acids long. The CDR3 bases are TGCGCCAGCAGCTGGGGGACAGGGACGACCGGGGAGCTGTTTTTT. It encodes CASSWGTGTTGELFF.

The chain employs TRBV19 and TRBJ1-5, with D possibly TRBD1 on 6 matching bases. CDR1 is LNHDA and CDR2 is SQIVND in the germline V gene (reference sequence). The ends were cut back, 0 bases at V and 6 bases at J, with 12 bases in the middle. The CDR3 runs 15 residues. The CDR3 is CASSIDTGKGQPQHF. The CDR3 nucleotides are TGTGCCAGTAGTATAGATACAGGGAAAGGTCAGCCCCAGCATTTT.

The chain uses TRBV30 and TRBJ1-5; D possibly corresponds to TRBD1 (5 bases). CDR1 is GTSNPN and CDR2 is SVGIG in the germline V gene (reference sequence). The CDR3 contains 15 residues. V was cut by 2 bases and J by 3 bases, with 14 bases left in between. CDR3 region: CAWSFRETYNQPQHF. The CDR3 nucleotides are TGTGCCTGGAGTTTCAGGGAAACGTACAATCAGCCCCAGCATTTT.

The V call is TRBV7-6, the J call TRBJ2-5, with D tentatively TRBD2 (6 bases). The ends were cut back, 2 bases at V and 4 bases at J, with 14 bases in the middle. This CDR3 region has 15 residues. Per germline, CDR1 SGHVS and CDR2 FNYEAQ. The CDR3 sequence is CASSLRPSAAETQYF. In DNA, the CDR3 is TGTGCCAGCAGCTTAAGGCCTAGCGCGGCAGAGACCCAGTACTTC. Combining the CDR3 with reference TRBV7-6 and TRBJ2-5 gives the whole variable domain GAGVSQSPRYKVTKRGQDVALRCDPISGHVSLYWYRQALGQGPEFLTYFNYEAQQDKSGLPNDRFSAERPEGSISTLTIQRTEQRDSAMYRCASSLRPSAAETQYFGPGTRLLVL.

The CDR3 sequence: CASSPPGVLGSNEQFF. The CDR3 DNA reads TGTGCCAGCTCACCACCCGGGGTTTTGGGTTCCAATGAGCAGTTCTTC. This chain joins TRBV18 and TRBJ2-1; D possibly corresponds to TRBD2 (5 bases). Germline CDR1 KGHSH, CDR2 LQKENI. Trimming took 0 bases from V and 6 from J, leaving 15 bases between them. The CDR3 spans 16 residues.

The chain employs TRBV19 and TRBJ2-1, with a weak D call TRBD2 (6 bases). The ends were cut back, 3 bases at V and 0 bases at J, with 9 bases in the middle. Per germline, CDR1 LNHDA and CDR2 SQIVND (reference sequence). CDR3 size: 15 residues. The CDR3 sequence: CASSIPAGSYNEQFF. The CDR3 DNA reads as TGTGCCAGTAGTATTCCAGCGGGCTCCTACAATGAGCAGTTCTTC.

This rearrangement joins TRBV19 to TRBJ2-1; D gene uncertain. There are 12 residues in the CDR3. The V gene's germline CDR1 is LNHDA and CDR2 SQIVND (reference sequence). Trimming took off 4 bases at V and 5 bases at J, with 6 bases between the two ends. CDR3 amino acids: CASSTYNNEQFF. CDR3 in DNA: TGTGCCAGTAGTACCTATAACAATGAGCAGTTCTTC.

The V and J genes are TRBV28 and TRBJ2-7; possibly TRBD1 for D (6 bases). Looked up from germline, CDR1 is MDHEN and CDR2 is SYDVKM. CDR3 size: 15 residues. With 2 bases removed from V and 1 base from J, the gap between germline ends came to 12 bases. The CDR3 protein is CASSLGGRASYEQYF. CDR3 nucleotides: TGTGCCAGCAGTTTAGGGGGCAGGGCGTCCTACGAGCAGTACTTC.